This T cell receptor (beta chain) was recorded in a study of blood T cell repertoires in COVID-19. As for the study in general: Researchers got acute and convalescent COVID-19 samples from the United States, Italy and Spain. From T cells, B-cell-depleted T cells, or PBMCs came the material, which was cDNA or gDNA.

The V and J ends lost 0 bases and 3 bases respectively, with 5 bases between them. CDR1 is LGHDT, CDR2 YNNKEL, per germline (reference sequence). The CDR3 length is 13 residues. Original processing methods: Reference gene primer amplification yielded estimated nucleated cell counts. Sequencing was performed with immunoSEQ multiplex PCR; in TCRdb, only in-frame clones are kept and a portion is missing. Clone size and V and J calls were adopted from that table, with D and trimming inferred from the DNA. This table holds 80,000 to 85,000 clones, 80% to 90% found once. The TCR sequence derives from a woman of 80 years or more with acute or convalescent COVID-19. Sequencing was performed on peripheral blood. The V call is TRBV3-1 (or the pseudogene TRBV3-2), the J call TRBJ1-2; D unclear. CDR3 loop: CASSQERDYGYTF. CDR3 bases: TGTGCCAGCAGCCAAGAACGGGACTATGGCTACACCTTC.